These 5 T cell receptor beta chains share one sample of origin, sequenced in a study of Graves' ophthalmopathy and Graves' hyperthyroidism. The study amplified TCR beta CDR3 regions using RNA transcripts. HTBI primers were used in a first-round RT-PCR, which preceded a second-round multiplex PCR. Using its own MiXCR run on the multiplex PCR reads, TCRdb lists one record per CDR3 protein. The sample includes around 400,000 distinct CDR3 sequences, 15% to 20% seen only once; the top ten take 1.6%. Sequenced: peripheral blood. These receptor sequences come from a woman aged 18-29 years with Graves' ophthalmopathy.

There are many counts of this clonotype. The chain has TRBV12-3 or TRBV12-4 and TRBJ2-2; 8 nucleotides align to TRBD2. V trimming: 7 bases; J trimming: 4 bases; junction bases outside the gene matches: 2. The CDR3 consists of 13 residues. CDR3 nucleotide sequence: TGTGCCAGCACGGGGGGGGGCACCGGGGAGCTGTTTTTT. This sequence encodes CASTGGGTGELFF.

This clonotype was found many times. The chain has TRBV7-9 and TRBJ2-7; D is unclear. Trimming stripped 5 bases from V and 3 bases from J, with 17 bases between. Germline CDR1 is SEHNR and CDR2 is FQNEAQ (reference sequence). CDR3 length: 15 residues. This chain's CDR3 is CASSDLSLAHYEQYF. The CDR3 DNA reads TGTGCCAGCAGCGATCTTTCCCTGGCGCACTACGAGCAGTACTTC.

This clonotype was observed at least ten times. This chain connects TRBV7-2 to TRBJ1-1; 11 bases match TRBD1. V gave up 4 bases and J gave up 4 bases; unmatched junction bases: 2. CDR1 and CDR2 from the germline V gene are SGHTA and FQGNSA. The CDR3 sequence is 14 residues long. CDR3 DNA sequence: TGTGCCAGCAGCTGGGGACAGGGGGGCACTGAAGCTTTCTTT. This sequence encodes CASSWGQGGTEAFF.

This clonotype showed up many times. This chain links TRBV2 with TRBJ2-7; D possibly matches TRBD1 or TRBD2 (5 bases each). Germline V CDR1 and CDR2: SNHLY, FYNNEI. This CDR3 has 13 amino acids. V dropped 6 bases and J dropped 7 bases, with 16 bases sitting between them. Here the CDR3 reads CASRGTLAGEQYF. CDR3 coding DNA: TGTGCCAGCAGAGGGACCCTTGCCGGGGAGCAGTACTTC.

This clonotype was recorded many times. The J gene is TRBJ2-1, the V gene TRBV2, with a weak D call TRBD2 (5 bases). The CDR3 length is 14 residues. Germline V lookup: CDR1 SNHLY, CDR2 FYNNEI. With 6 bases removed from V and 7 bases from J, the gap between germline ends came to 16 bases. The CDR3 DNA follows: TGTGCCAGCAGCTTAGGACCGCCGGGGAATGAGCAGTTCTTC. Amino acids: CASSLGPPGNEQFF.